This TCR beta chain is drawn from a study of shared clonotypes between healthy human individuals (dated by TCRdb to 2020 to 2022). At the level of the whole study: The cohort included three men and a couple of women between 18 and 49 years of age. For each donor, three plates each were used for CD4 naive and CD4 memory, two plates were used for CD8 naive, and one plate was used for CD8 memory. To estimate repertoire size and how much clonotypes are shared between individuals, the study performed deep sequencing of blood TCR repertoires from five healthy adults. To increase sequencing depth and limit assay-specific biases, different laboratories used diverse techniques to prepare libraries and sequence TCR repertoires. Each donor's leukapheresis produced roughly between roughly 0.85 and 9 billion PBMCs.

Regarding this clone: Its antigen remains unidentified. Within one base of it there is no much larger clone, and no base qualities were kept.

The paper's findings and limits, for the study overall: Across several donors, 5% to 6% of naive CD4, 3% to 3.5% of naive CD8, roughly 2.3% of memory CD4, and roughly 0.41% of memory CD8 clonotypes were shared. Clonotypes shared by all four sorted-subset donors showed higher generation probabilities than non-shared clonotypes. Sampling was restricted to blood, and TCR repertoires in tissue are likely to differ from TCR repertoires in blood. Because the study included only a small number of donors, the genetic and exposure-history diversity represented was limited. Rarefaction of sorted-subset datasets indicated incomplete sequencing despite the large sequencing depth. Pairwise subsampling led to the expectation that sequencing depth would affect the degree of clonotype sharing among donors. Larger estimated clonotype richness was generally found for naive subsets than for memory subsets.

CD8 naive samples were CD45RO-negative cells positively selected for CCR7, giving a CD45RA+CCR7+ population that excluded TemRA cells. Donors were healthy HIV-negative adults with no recently reported acute infections or vaccinations. Every donor was a Caucasian adult residing in Nashville, Tennessee, USA. Blood was obtained by leukapheresis, after which PBMCs were separated by Ficoll-Histopaque density gradient centrifugation and cryopreserved in liquid nitrogen vapor phase. Purity and quantity of every magnetically sorted T cell population were checked by analytical flow cytometry. Genomic DNA was isolated from each sorted fraction and quantified by UV absorbance on a Nanodrop 2000c. CDR1 and CDR2 are drawn from the germline V gene: MNHNS, SASEGT. The CDR3 has 15 amino acids, counting the end cysteine and phenylalanine. Solely the CDR3 DNA is kept, with 45 bases framed from the first base. The V end loses 10 bases and the J end loses 0 bases, and a stretch of 18 bases separates them.

Using the deep immunoSEQ assay, multiplex PCR amplified TCR CDR3 regions from genomic DNA. Extracted genomic DNA from each cell subset was spread evenly across all wells of several immunoSEQ 96-well plates, with each plate serving as a replicate. Each replicate PCR for sorted subsets received around 210 ng genomic DNA, equal to about 29,000 T cell genomes. The purified libraries were quantified using a Qubit 3.0 fluorometer, sized with a Bioanalyzer 2100, and then quantified again using the KAPA Library Quantification kit. Every immunoSEQ 96-well plate was sequenced on a separate single-read 150-cycle Illumina NextSeq 550 flow cell. In the authors' own workflow: Because the immunoSEQ output included only junctional sequences and no quality scores, the filtering could not be the same as the filtering used for full-length reads. To assign V/J genes and CDR3, sequences were annotated using PyIR, a Python wrapper for IgBLAST v1.9, with IMGT germline references. Reads were removed for weak V/J assignments (E-value above 1e-6), missing CDR3, stop codons, out-of-frame junctions, or ambiguous translated residues. V3J clonotypes were defined as sequences sharing an identical inferred V gene, J gene, and CDR3 amino acid sequence. Percentage overlap between repertoires was computed as shared unique clonotypes divided by the size of the smaller repertoire. RTK rarefaction, the Chao1 estimator, and Recon v2.1 estimates of unobserved clonotypes were used to assess repertoire richness. Generation probabilities for all TCRbeta clonotypes obtained by the gDNA method from a handful of donors were computed using OLGA. Entries here come from immuneACCESS through TCRdb and include only in-frame sequences with V and J called. Some clones fail to appear in such tables; in the studies checked, an unresolved V gene covers under half of the shortfall, and the cause of the remainder is unknown. D and trimming come from the DNA, and the V and J calls and clone size come from that table. The sample table lists around 2.1 million clones, about 92% of them with a count of one. The ten largest clones capture 1.5% to 2% of the sample.

This sequence originates from a man between 18 and 35 years old in good health. Some clones in this sample may be carry-over from other donors' samples. Material: naive CD8+ T cells from PBMCs. Sample cell subset or site, as interpreted from the label and publication: CD45RA+CCR7+. The sequence is built from TRBV6-1 and TRBJ1-2; matching of 6 bases hints at TRBD1 as the D gene. This receptor has the CDR3 CATDPRDTSNYGYTF. The DNA sequence follows: TGTGCCACCGACCCACGGGACACTTCTAACTATGGCTACACCTTC.